This T cell receptor (beta chain) was captured by sequencing in a study of technical replicates of blood from a handful of donors. Per germline, CDR1 SGHAT and CDR2 FQNNGV. The CDR3 sequence is 15 residues long. V shed 3 bases and J 4 bases; nucleotides not matched to a gene: 5. The data were produced by immunoSEQ multiplex PCR, yet TCRdb's version contains in-frame clones alone and is incomplete. This sample has approximately 73,000 clones, with 93% found just once. This TCR derives from a human donor in good health. Sequenced material: T cells isolated from PBMCs. The rearrangement joins TRBV11-2 to TRBJ2-5, with 10 bases fitting TRBD1. The CDR3 DNA reads TGTGCCAGCAGCTTGGGTCGGACAGGGGGAGAGACCCAGTACTTC. Encoded protein: CASSLGRTGGETQYF. Combining the CDR3 with reference TRBV11-2 and TRBJ2-5 gives the whole variable domain EAGVAQSPRYKIIEKRQSVAFWCNPISGHATLYWYQQILGQGPKLLIQFQNNGVVDDSQLPKDRFSAERLKGVDSTLKIQPAKLEDSAVYLCASSLGRTGGETQYFGPGTRLLVL.